This T cell receptor beta chain was recorded in a study of tumor-infiltrating lymphocytes in primary liver carcinoma. Study overall: Patients diagnosed with primary liver carcinoma received treatment through surgical resection. Points from the study as a whole: Compared with tumor region pairs, tumor-adjacent and tumor-blood pairs overlapped less.

The researchers obtained blood RNA from unsorted whole blood and also extracted germline DNA. V lost 3 bases, J lost 3 bases, and 12 bases lay in between. The germline V gene encodes CDR1 WNHNN and CDR2 SYGVQD (reference sequence). The CDR3 contains 14 residues. The researchers produced TCR beta cDNA from around 500 ng total RNA with a constant-region primer. Amplification in three nested multiplex PCR rounds with slightly modified ARM-PCR gave rise to TCR beta libraries. TRBV1-TRBV30 forward primers paired with a C-beta reverse primer were used in the first two PCR rounds, which ran about 11 cycles each. MiXCR was run by TCRdb on the multiplex PCR reads, yielding one entry per CDR3 protein. This table holds about 180,000 distinct CDR3 sequences, 60% found once. With regard to this clonotype: The antigen remains undetermined.

The clonotype originates from a middle-aged man with primary liver carcinoma and hepatitis B virus infection. V usage is TRBV10-1 and J usage is TRBJ2-7; either TRBD1 or TRBD2 may supply D (5 bases each). Sequencing was carried out using peripheral blood. The CDR3 loop is CASSDPGRDYEQYF. CDR3 coding DNA: TGCGCCAGCAGTGACCCGGGACGGGACTACGAGCAGTACTTC.